The 30 T cell receptor beta chains listed next were all sequenced from one sample in a study of cytomegalovirus exposure and HLA in healthy donors. Repertoires were generated with immunoSEQ multiplex PCR, while TCRdb's copy carries only in-frame clones and drops some. The table has hundreds of thousands of clones, around 86% seen once. The sequenced sample was PBMCs. Receptor source: a woman under 30 in good health and CMV-seronegative.

The chain recombines TRBV30 with TRBJ2-7; D remains unclear. The V gene's germline CDR1 is GTSNPN and CDR2 SVGIG (reference sequence). The CDR3 sequence is 13 residues long. The V and J ends lost 3 bases and 2 bases respectively, with 11 bases between them. Here the CDR3 reads CAWSVGRTYEQYF. In DNA form, the CDR3 reads TGTGCCTGGAGCGTGGGCCGGACCTACGAGCAGTACTTC. Using reference TRBV30 and TRBJ2-7 for the parts outside the CDR3, the full variable domain is SQTIHQWPATLVQPVGSPLSLECTVEGTSNPNLYWYRQAAGRGLQLLFYSVGIGQISSEVPQNLSASRPQDRQFILSSKKLLLSDSGFYLCAWSVGRTYEQYFGPGTRLTVT.

The chain combines TRBV30 with TRBJ1-3; D may be TRBD1 (5 bases). CDR1 is GTSNPN and CDR2 is SVGIG in the germline V gene (reference sequence). Trimming removed 1 base from V and 0 bases from J, with 13 bases in between. This CDR3 is 16 amino acids long. The CDR3 DNA reads TGTGCCTGGAGTGAGGGGATTTTGAGCTCTGGAAACACCATATATTTT. Its translation: CAWSEGILSSGNTIYF.

The chain recombines TRBV5-1 with TRBJ1-5; D is perhaps TRBD1 (5 bases). V was cut by 6 bases and J by 2 bases, with 15 bases left in between. Looked up from germline, CDR1 is SGHRS and CDR2 is YFSETQ. The CDR3 sequence is 15 residues long. The CDR3 DNA sequence: TGCGCCAGCATCCAACTCAAACAGGGCAATCAGCCCCAGCATTTT. This translates into CASIQLKQGNQPQHF.

The chain joins TRBV2 to TRBJ2-3; TRBD2 matches 9 bases. CDR3 length: 14 amino acids. V was clipped by 8 bases and J by 0 bases; unmatched bases: 3. CDR1 and CDR2 (germline): SNHLY, FYNNEI. CDR3 sequence: CASRLAESTDTQYF. DNA of the CDR3: TGTGCCAGCCGACTAGCGGAAAGCACAGATACGCAGTATTTT.

The chain uses TRBV28 and TRBJ1-1, with 9 bases lining up with TRBD1. Trimming took 5 bases from V and 0 from J; bases not matched to a gene: 10. This CDR3 is built from 17 residues. CDR1 and CDR2 from the germline V gene are MDHEN and SYDVKM. The CDR3 nucleotides are TGTGCCAGCAGTCCCGGGACAGGGTTTTTAATGAACACTGAAGCTTTCTTT. It translates to CASSPGTGFLMNTEAFF.

The CDR3 sequence: CASSLGRTAYGYTF. CDR3 in DNA: TGTGCCAGCAGCTTAGGTAGGACAGCGTATGGCTACACCTTC. The chain uses TRBV11-2 and TRBJ1-2; D possibly corresponds to TRBD1 (6 bases). The germline CDR1 and CDR2 sequences are SGHAT and FQNNGV. The CDR3 has 14 amino acids. V was trimmed by 1 base and J by 5 bases, leaving 11 bases between them.

The chain has TRBV10-1 and TRBJ2-2; 9 nucleotides agree with TRBD1. There are 14 residues in the CDR3. Germline V gene lookup returns CDR1 WNHNN and CDR2 SYGVQD (reference sequence). V shed 7 bases, J shed 7 bases, and the junction held 7 bases outside the gene matches. This CDR3 is CASNYRGQGGELFF. Written as DNA, the CDR3 is TGCGCCAGCAACTACAGGGGGCAAGGCGGGGAGCTGTTTTTT.

This chain connects TRBV11-2 to TRBJ2-1, with 12 bases aligning to TRBD2. Germline CDR1 and CDR2: SGHAT and FQNNGV. This CDR3 contains 16 residues. V dropped 5 bases and J dropped 5; count of bases not matched to a gene: 7. CDR3 loop: CASSLLAGGRNNEQFF. For the CDR3, the DNA is TGTGCCAGCAGCCTACTAGCGGGAGGAAGAAACAATGAGCAGTTCTTC.

The gene calls are TRBV4-1 and TRBJ1-2; no definite D call. CDR3 size: 13 residues. V was shortened by 0 bases and J by 5 bases, with 7 bases between the two germline ends. CDR1 MGHRA and CDR2 YSYEKL come from the germline V gene. The DNA for the CDR3 is TGCGCCAGCAGCCAAGATTCCGTTTATGGCTACACCTTC. Protein product: CASSQDSVYGYTF.

J is TRBJ2-7 and V is TRBV10-3, with D maybe TRBD2 (6 bases). This CDR3 is built from 14 residues. V was clipped by 3 bases and J by 6 bases, with 15 bases between them. The germline V gene encodes CDR1 ENHRY and CDR2 SYGVKD. The CDR3 loop reads CAISEPTGVVEQYF. The CDR3 nucleotides are TGTGCCATCAGTGAACCCACGGGGGTGGTCGAGCAGTACTTC.

Of note for this clone: The identical CDR3 is also encoded by other nucleotide sequences in the sample. This sequence joins TRBV28 and TRBJ1-1; weak D call: TRBD1 (5 bases). V was pared by 3 bases and J by 5 bases, with 13 bases between. Germline values: CDR1 MDHEN, CDR2 SYDVKM. CDR3 length: 14 amino acids. CDR3 nucleotides: TGTGCCAGCAGTTTGATCGGGGGGGGAACTGAAGCTTTCTTT. Amino acid sequence: CASSLIGGGTEAFF.

In its sample, this clone was seen once. V usage is TRBV28 and J usage is TRBJ1-1; 8 bases align to TRBD1. CDR1 is MDHEN, CDR2 SYDVKM, per germline. The CDR3 has 13 amino acids. Losses at the gene ends were 10 bases for V and 6 bases for J; bases not matched to a gene: 10. The CDR3 protein is CATAEGRGPEAFF. CDR3 sequence (DNA): TGTGCCACCGCCGAGGGCAGGGGGCCTGAAGCTTTCTTT.

This chain joins TRBV19 and TRBJ2-5; TRBD2 matches at 12 bases. The V and J ends lost 4 bases and 0 bases, in that order; junction bases with no gene match: 3. The CDR3 has 16 amino acids. Germline V gene data show CDR1 as LNHDA and CDR2 as SQIVND (reference sequence). The CDR3 is CASSTGLAGHQETQYF. In DNA form, the CDR3 reads TGTGCCAGTAGTACCGGACTAGCGGGGCACCAAGAGACCCAGTACTTC.

The rearrangement uses TRBV5-1 and TRBJ1-1, with D possibly TRBD1 on 6 matching bases. Germline V gene sequence: CDR1 SGHRS, CDR2 YFSETQ. The V and J ends lost 1 base and 1 base respectively, with 14 bases between them. This CDR3 has 16 residues. CDR3 sequence: CASSLQGFATNTEAFF. For the CDR3, the DNA is TGCGCCAGCAGCTTGCAGGGGTTTGCGACGAACACTGAAGCTTTCTTT.

The chain joins TRBV30 to TRBJ2-7, with TRBD1 as a possible D gene (5 bases). V was trimmed by 4 bases and J by 5 bases, leaving 12 bases between them. Germline V CDR1 and CDR2: GTSNPN, SVGIG (reference sequence). This CDR3 region has 12 residues. The chain's CDR3 is CAWKGARNEQYF. The DNA for the CDR3 is TGTGCCTGGAAAGGGGCTCGGAACGAGCAGTACTTC. Full variable domain (rest looked up from reference TRBV30 and TRBJ2-7): SQTIHQWPATLVQPVGSPLSLECTVEGTSNPNLYWYRQAAGRGLQLLFYSVGIGQISSEVPQNLSASRPQDRQFILSSKKLLLSDSGFYLCAWKGARNEQYFGPGTRLTVT.

The chain recombines TRBV27 with TRBJ2-1; a possible D gene is TRBD2 (7 bases). From germline, CDR1 is MNHEY and CDR2 SMNVEV (reference sequence). Trimming took off 4 bases at V and 9 bases at J, with 19 bases between the two ends. The CDR3 spans 15 residues. CDR3 protein: CASSSPSGGSGEQFF. Written as DNA, the CDR3 is TGTGCCAGCAGTTCGCCGTCGGGGGGCTCAGGTGAGCAGTTCTTC.

This CDR3 is CASSYSLGPPLHF. Here the CDR3 DNA reads TGTGCCAGCAGTTACTCGTTGGGGCCTCCCCTCCACTTT. The chain recombines TRBV6-5 with TRBJ1-6, with a tentative D call TRBD1 (5 bases). The V and J ends lost 0 bases and 13 bases respectively, with 10 bases between them. The CDR3 consists of 13 residues. CDR1 and CDR2 from the germline V gene are MNHEY and SVGAGI.

This clone was counted only a few times. This same CDR3 is encoded by further DNA sequences in the sample. The chain employs TRBV6-5 and TRBJ1-6; D gene unclear. Looked up from germline, CDR1 is MNHEY and CDR2 is SVGAGI. This CDR3 has 11 amino acids. Trimming left V 8 bases short and J 7 bases short, with 6 bases between. CDR3 nucleotide sequence: TGTGCCAGCGGGCAGAATTCACCCCTCCACTTT. Its protein product is CASGQNSPLHF.

This clone was picked up one time. The V call is TRBV28, the J call TRBJ2-2, with 7 bases fitting TRBD2. From germline, CDR1 is MDHEN and CDR2 SYDVKM. Losses at the gene ends were 10 bases for V and 1 base for J; bases not matched to a gene: 3. The CDR3 is 13 residues long. The CDR3 DNA is TGTGCCACCCAGCGGGAGAACACCGGGGAGCTGTTTTTT. It specifies CATQRENTGELFF.

The J gene is TRBJ1-1, the V gene TRBV6-5; 10 bases are shared with TRBD1. This CDR3 spans 14 amino acids. CDR1 and CDR2 from the germline V gene are MNHEY and SVGAGI. V was clipped by 4 bases and J by 6 bases; unmatched bases: 5. The DNA of the CDR3 is TGTGCCAGCAGTTTCTCCGGGACAGGGGCTGAAGCTTTCTTT. Protein product: CASSFSGTGAEAFF.

The rearrangement joins TRBV2 to TRBJ2-5, with a tentative D call TRBD1 (5 bases). Per the germline V gene, CDR1 is SNHLY and CDR2 is FYNNEI. The germline V and J ends were trimmed by 3 bases and 8 bases, with 19 bases remaining between them. This CDR3 region has 15 residues. The CDR3 loop reads CASSEGQGVGETQYF. As DNA, the CDR3 is TGTGCCAGCAGTGAGGGCCAAGGGGTAGGGGAAACCCAGTACTTC.

Here the CDR3 DNA reads TGCGCCAGCAGTGAGTCTGGTACAGGGTGGGAGACCCAGTACTTC. Residues: CASSESGTGWETQYF. This sequence joins TRBV10-1 and TRBJ2-5; TRBD1 might be the D (6 bases). The CDR3 runs 15 residues. From germline, CDR1 is WNHNN and CDR2 SYGVQD (reference sequence). Trimming removed 0 bases at V and 5 bases at J, with 13 bases between.

The chain combines TRBV9 with TRBJ2-7; tentatively, D is TRBD1 (6 bases). From germline, CDR1 is SGDLS and CDR2 YYNGEE. The CDR3 length is 14 residues. Trimming took 3 bases from V and 0 from J, leaving 10 bases between them. CDR3 coding DNA: TGTGCCAGCAGCGCCCGGACAGACTCCTACGAGCAGTACTTC. Translating gives CASSARTDSYEQYF.

V is TRBV5-1 and J is TRBJ2-7, with 12 positions matching TRBD2. The J segment lost 2 bases and the V segment lost 5 bases, leaving 8 bases of the junction unmatched. The CDR3 length is 16 residues. CDR1 SGHRS and CDR2 YFSETQ come from the germline V gene. CDR3 amino acids: CASSHGLAGLTYEQYF. The CDR3, as DNA: TGCGCCAGCAGTCACGGACTAGCGGGGCTTACCTACGAGCAGTACTTC.

The chain has TRBV14 and TRBJ2-1, with 9 bases identical to TRBD2. Germline V lookup: CDR1 SGHDN, CDR2 FVKESK. V lost 3 bases, J lost 16 bases, and 13 bases stayed unmatched. The CDR3 is 14 residues long. The CDR3 is CASSQGVAGAPLFF. The DNA for the CDR3 is TGTGCCAGCAGCCAGGGTGTAGCGGGAGCTCCACTATTCTTC. Variable domain in full (rest from reference TRBV14 and TRBJ2-1): EAGVTQFPSHSVIEKGQTVTLRCDPISGHDNLYWYRRVMGKEIKFLLHFVKESKQDESGMPNNRFLAERTGGTYSTLKVQPAELEDSGVYFCASSQGVAGAPLFFGPGTRLTVL.

This chain connects TRBV5-4 to TRBJ1-1; TRBD1 aligns across 10 bases. V shed 3 bases and J 0 bases; nucleotides not matched to a gene: 2. Germline CDR1 is SGHNT and CDR2 is YYREEE (reference sequence). This CDR3 region has 15 residues. The CDR3 protein is CASSSGQGLNTEAFF. The CDR3 DNA follows: TGTGCCAGCAGCTCGGGACAGGGGTTGAACACTGAAGCTTTCTTT.

This chain uses TRBV28 with TRBJ1-5, with a tentative D call TRBD1 (6 bases). Germline V CDR1 and CDR2: MDHEN, SYDVKM. The CDR3 extends over 11 amino acids. The germline V and J ends were trimmed by 6 bases and 8 bases, with 8 bases remaining between them. The DNA for the CDR3 is TGTGCCAGCAGCGCAGGGGAGCCCCAGCATTTT. It encodes CASSAGEPQHF.

This clone came up a few times. This chain uses TRBV2 with TRBJ1-2; D is unclear. Germline CDR1 reads SNHLY; CDR2 reads FYNNEI. Trimming pared 7 bases from V and 2 bases from J, leaving 14 bases between. This CDR3 has 14 residues. The DNA of the CDR3 is TGTGCCAGCACCGAAGAAGCGGGAAACTATGGCTACACCTTC. It translates to CASTEEAGNYGYTF.

This rearrangement joins TRBV11-2 to TRBJ1-1; 12 positions match TRBD1. This CDR3 has 19 residues. The germline CDR1 and CDR2 sequences are SGHAT and FQNNGV. V lost 3 bases to trimming and J lost 4 bases; unmatched junction nucleotides: 15. The CDR3 DNA follows: TGTGCCAGCAGCTTTTCGTCCCGGGACAGGGGGCGAGGCTCCACTGAAGCTTTCTTT. This gives the protein CASSFSSRDRGRGSTEAFF.

The chain is built from TRBV28 and TRBJ2-2; no definite D call. Germline V lookup: CDR1 MDHEN, CDR2 SYDVKM. The V end was cut by 5 bases, the J end by 2 bases, with 6 bases between. The CDR3 is made up of 13 amino acids. CDR3 sequence: CASSQRNTGELFF. For the CDR3, the DNA is TGTGCCAGCAGTCAGCGAAACACCGGGGAGCTGTTTTTT.